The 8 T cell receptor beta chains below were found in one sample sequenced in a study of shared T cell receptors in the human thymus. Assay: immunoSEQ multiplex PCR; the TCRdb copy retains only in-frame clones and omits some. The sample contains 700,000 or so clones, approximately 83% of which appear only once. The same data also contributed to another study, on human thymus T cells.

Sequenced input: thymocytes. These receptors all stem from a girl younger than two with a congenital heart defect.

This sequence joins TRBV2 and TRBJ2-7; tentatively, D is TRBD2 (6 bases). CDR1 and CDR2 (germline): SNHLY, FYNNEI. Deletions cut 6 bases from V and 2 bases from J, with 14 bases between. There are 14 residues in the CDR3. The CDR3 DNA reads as TGTGCCAGCAGGGGGACTTACCCTCCCTACGAGCAGTACTTC. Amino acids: CASRGTYPPYEQYF.

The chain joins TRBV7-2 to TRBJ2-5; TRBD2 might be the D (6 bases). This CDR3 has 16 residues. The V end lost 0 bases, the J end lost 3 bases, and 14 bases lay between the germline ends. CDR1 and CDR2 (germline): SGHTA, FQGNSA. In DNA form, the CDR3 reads TGTGCCAGCAGCTTAGCAGGCCCCCCGGGGGAAGAGACCCAGTACTTC. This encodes CASSLAGPPGEETQYF.

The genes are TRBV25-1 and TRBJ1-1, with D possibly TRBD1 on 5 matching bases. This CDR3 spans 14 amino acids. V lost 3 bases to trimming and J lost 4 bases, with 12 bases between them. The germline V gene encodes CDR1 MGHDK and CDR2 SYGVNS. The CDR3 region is CASSDSPRATEAFF. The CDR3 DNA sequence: TGTGCCAGCAGTGATTCCCCCAGGGCCACTGAAGCTTTCTTT.

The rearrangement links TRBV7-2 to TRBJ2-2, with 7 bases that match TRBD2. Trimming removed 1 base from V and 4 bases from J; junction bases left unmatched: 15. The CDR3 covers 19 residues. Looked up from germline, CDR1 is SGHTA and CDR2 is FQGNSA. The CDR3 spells CASSLDPRGGGTLTGELFF. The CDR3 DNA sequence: TGTGCCAGCAGCTTAGACCCCCGGGGCGGGGGAACCCTCACCGGGGAGCTGTTTTTT.

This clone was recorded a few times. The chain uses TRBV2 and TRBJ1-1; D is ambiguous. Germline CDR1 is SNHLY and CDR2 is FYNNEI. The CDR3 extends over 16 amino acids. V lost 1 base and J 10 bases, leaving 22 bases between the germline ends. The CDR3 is CASSEEQWANTLGAFF. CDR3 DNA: TGTGCCAGCAGTGAAGAGCAGTGGGCGAACACGCTTGGAGCTTTCTTT.

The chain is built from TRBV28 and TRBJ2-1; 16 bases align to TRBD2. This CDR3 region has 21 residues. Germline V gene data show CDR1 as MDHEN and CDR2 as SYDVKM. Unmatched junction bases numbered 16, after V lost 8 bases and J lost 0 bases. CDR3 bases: TGTGCCAGCCCCCCCCAGGGACTAGCGGGGGGGACGGAAAGCTCCTACAATGAGCAGTTCTTC. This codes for CASPPQGLAGGTESSYNEQFF.

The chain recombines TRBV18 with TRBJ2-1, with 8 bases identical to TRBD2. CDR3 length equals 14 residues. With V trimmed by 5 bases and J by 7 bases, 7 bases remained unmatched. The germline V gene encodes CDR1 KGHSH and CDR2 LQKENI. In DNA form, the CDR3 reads TGTGCCAGCTCAAGTGGGACTAGGTTTAATGAGCAGTTCTTC. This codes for CASSSGTRFNEQFF.

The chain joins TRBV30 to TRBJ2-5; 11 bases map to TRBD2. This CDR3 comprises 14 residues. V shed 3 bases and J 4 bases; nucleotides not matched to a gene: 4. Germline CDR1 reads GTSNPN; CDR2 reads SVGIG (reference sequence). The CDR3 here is CAWSYSGGGETQYF. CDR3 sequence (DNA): TGTGCCTGGAGCTATAGCGGGGGGGGAGAGACCCAGTACTTC.